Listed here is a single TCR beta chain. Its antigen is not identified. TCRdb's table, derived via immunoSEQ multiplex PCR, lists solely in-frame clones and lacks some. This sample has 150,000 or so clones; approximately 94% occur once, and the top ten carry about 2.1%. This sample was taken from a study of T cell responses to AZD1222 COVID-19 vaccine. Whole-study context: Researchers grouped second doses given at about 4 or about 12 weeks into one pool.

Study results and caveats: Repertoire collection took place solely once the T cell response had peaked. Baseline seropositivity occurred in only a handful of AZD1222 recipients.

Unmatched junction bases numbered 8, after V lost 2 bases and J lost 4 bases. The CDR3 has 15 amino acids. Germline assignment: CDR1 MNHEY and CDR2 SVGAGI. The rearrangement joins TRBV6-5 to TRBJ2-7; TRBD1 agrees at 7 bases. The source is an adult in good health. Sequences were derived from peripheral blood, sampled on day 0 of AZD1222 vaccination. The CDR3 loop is CASSYRRGLRYEQYF. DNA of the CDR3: TGTGCCAGCAGTTACCGCAGGGGGTTGCGGTACGAGCAGTACTTC.